Sequencing of this TCR beta chain was carried out in a study of T cells in tumors after PD-1 blockade. Study-level information: No patient had prior checkpoint blockade, systemic immunosuppression, or radiotherapy within 4 weeks. Either cemiplimab 350 mg every 2 weeks or pembrolizumab 200 mg every 3 weeks was given. On average, peripheral blood gave 100,000 to 140,000 TCR templates and 35,000 or so unique clonotypes. The study, taken as a whole, reports: About 40% of tumor TCR clonotypes were also found in blood.

As regards this clone: Its antigen remains unknown.

The data were produced by immunoSEQ multiplex PCR, yet TCRdb's version contains in-frame clones alone and is incomplete. Of around 60,000 clones listed, 80% were seen once; the top ten hold roughly 12%. The length of the CDR3 is 14 residues. Trimming at V came to 3 bases and at J to 3 bases, leaving 5 bases not matched to a gene. The V gene's germline CDR1 is SGHNT and CDR2 YENEEA. The material sequenced was PBMCs, taken before anti-PD-1 treatment. This chain links TRBV11-3 with TRBJ2-7; TRBD2 matches 7 bases. The sequence came from a human donor with basal cell carcinoma. As DNA, the CDR3 is TGTGCCAGCAGCTTTGGACTAGATATCTACGAGCAGTACTTC. Translation gives CASSFGLDIYEQYF.